Sequencing of this T cell receptor beta chain was carried out in a study of blood T cell repertoires in COVID-19. About the research overall: From the United States, Italy and Spain came samples of acute and convalescent COVID-19.

Only one count was recorded for this clone. Under the authors' procedure: The authors estimated nucleated cell counts from reference gene primer amplification. Libraries were prepared by immunoSEQ multiplex PCR; TCRdb keeps only in-frame clonotypes and omits some of them. V and J calls and clone size are those listed in that table; D and trimming were worked out from the DNA. The data show 350,000 to 400,000 clones, 88% seen once. The CDR3 loop spans 12 amino acids. Germline V gene data show CDR1 as MNHEY and CDR2 as SVGAGI. V shed 5 bases and J shed 6 bases, with 9 bases lying between them. The receptor comes from a young woman who had recovered from COVID-19. The source material was PBMCs or T cells enriched from blood (not recorded which). The chain joins TRBV6-5 to TRBJ2-3; maybe TRBD2 (6 bases). The CDR3 spells CASSRRADTQYF. The CDR3 DNA follows: TGTGCCAGCAGTCGGAGGGCGGATACGCAGTATTTT.